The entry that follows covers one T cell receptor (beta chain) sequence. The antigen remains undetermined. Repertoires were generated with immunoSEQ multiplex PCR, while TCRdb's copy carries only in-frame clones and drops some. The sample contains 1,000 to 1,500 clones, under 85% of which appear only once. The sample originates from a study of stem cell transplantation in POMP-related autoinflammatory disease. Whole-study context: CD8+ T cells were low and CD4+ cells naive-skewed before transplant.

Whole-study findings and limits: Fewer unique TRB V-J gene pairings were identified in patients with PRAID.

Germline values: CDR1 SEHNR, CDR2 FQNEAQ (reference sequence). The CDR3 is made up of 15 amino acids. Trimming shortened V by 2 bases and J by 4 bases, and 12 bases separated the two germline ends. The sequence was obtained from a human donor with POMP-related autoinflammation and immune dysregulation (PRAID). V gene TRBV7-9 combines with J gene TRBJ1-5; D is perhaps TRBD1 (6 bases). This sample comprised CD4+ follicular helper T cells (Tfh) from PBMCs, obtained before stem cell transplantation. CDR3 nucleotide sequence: TGTGCCAGCAGCTTATCTGGACAGATTAATCAGCCCCAGCATTTT. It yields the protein CASSLSGQINQPQHF.